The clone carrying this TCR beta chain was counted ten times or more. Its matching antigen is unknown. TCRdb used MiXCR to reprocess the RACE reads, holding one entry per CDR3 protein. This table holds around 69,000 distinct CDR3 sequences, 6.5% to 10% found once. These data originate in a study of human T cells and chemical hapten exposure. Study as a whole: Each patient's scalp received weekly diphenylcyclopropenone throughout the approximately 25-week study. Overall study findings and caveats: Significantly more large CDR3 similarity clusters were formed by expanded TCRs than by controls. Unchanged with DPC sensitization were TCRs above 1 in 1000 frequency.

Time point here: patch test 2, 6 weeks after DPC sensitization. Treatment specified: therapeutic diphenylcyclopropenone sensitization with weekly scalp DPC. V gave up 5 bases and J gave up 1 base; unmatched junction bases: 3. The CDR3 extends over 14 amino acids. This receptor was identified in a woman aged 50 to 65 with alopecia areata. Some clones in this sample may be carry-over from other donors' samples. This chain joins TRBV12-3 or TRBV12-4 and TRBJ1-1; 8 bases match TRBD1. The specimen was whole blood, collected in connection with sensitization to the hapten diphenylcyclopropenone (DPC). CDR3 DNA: TGTGCCAGCAGTAAACAGGGGGGGAACACTGAAGCTTTCTTT. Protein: CASSKQGGNTEAFF.